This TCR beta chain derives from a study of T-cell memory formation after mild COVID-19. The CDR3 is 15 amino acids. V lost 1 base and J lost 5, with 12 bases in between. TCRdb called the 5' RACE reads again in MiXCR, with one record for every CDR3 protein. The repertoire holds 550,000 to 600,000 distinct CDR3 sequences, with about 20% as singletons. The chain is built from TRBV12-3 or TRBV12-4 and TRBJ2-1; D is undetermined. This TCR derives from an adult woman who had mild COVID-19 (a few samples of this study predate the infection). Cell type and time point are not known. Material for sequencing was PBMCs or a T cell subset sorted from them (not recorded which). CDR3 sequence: CASSLVVYQDNEQFF. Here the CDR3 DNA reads TGTGCCAGCAGTTTAGTAGTTTACCAGGACAATGAGCAGTTCTTC.